This T cell receptor beta chain derives from a study of vaccination effects on CD4 cells after COVID-19 (dated by TCRdb to the early 2020s). Study-level background: Post-vaccine samples across the study were collected a median of 72 days after the second dose, with a range of 14 to 241. Cultures from other donors in the study were sequenced using the Oncomine TCR Beta short-read assay on an Illumina iSeq 100. Altogether, around ten COVID-19 convalescent patients and 4 SARS-CoV-2-naive healthy vaccine recipients made up the full study. The study compared SARS-CoV-2 spike-specific CD4+ TCR repertoires before and after mRNA vaccination in COVID-19 convalescent patients and infection-naive vaccine recipients.

The ViraFEST assay stimulated PBMC with viral peptide pools and then used TCR sequencing to identify antigen-specific CD4+ T cell clonotypes by expansion. After about 10 days of culture, CD4+ T cells were isolated with the EasySep CD4+ T cell isolation kit. Each participant received two doses of an mRNA SARS-CoV-2 vaccine, either BNT162b2 or mRNA-1273. None of the healthy vaccine recipients had a prior SARS-CoV-2 infection, which was confirmed by nucleocapsid antibody tests that came back negative both before and after vaccination. A few million PBMC per well were cultured with 10 ug/ml peptides in IMDM containing approximately 4.5% human AB serum, roughly 9.5 IU/ml IL-2 and gentamicin. On days 3 and 7, half of the culture medium was replaced with fresh IL-2-containing medium. Unless noted otherwise, every peptide stimulation condition was cultured in triplicate wells. PBMC were separated from whole blood using Ficoll-Paque Plus gradient centrifugation and were then either cryopreserved at -140C or used fresh. The overlapping peptide pools covered the spike proteins of SARS-CoV-2 as well as those of the common cold coronaviruses HCoV-NL63, HCoV-OC43 and HCoV-229E. The QIAamp micro DNA kit was used to extract genomic DNA from the cultured CD4+ T cells.

Remarks on this clone: It lacks a known antigen. No qualities accompany the bases; no much larger clone lies one base away.

The library was made by the immunoSEQ multiplex PCR assay. DNA from the cultured, isolated CD4+ T cells was subjected to TCR beta CDR3 sequencing. Regarding the original processing steps: The analysis removed non-productive TCR sequences, trimmed reads to the CDR3 region, and retained only CDR3s that were 7 or more amino acids long. The MANAFEST web app was used to pick out antigen-specific clonotypes by comparing their expansion in peptide wells with that in reference cultures. For clones to be considered positive, expansion at FDR<0.05 versus reference and all other wells, an odds ratio above 5, and a frequency above 0.1% in two replicate wells were required. Clonotypes significantly expanded in SARS-CoV-2 spike wells and in at least one common cold coronavirus spike condition were defined as cross-reactive. Levenshtein distance calculated with the stringdist R package was used to assess CDR3 similarity, and unrooted trees were constructed with ape in R 3.6.1. TCRdb carries this immuneACCESS record with in-frame sequences only. Its versions omit some clonotypes, under half of them owing to an unresolved V gene in the studies checked, with the rest unexplained. D and trimming were read from the DNA, whereas the V and J calls and clone size are those reported in that table. The sample table holds 60,000 to 85,000 clones, of which over 70% were seen once. Together, the top ten hold around 1.5% of the sample.

Taken from the germline V gene, the CDR1 and CDR2 loops are SGDLS and YYNGEE. Trimmed from V: 4 bases; trimmed from J: 3 bases; junction bases lacking a gene match: 8. The CDR3 contains 16 residues, cysteine and phenylalanine counted. CDR3 DNA only is kept here, 48 bases in frame from base 1. Results and caveats for the whole study, not just this receptor: At late post-vaccination timepoints, both infection-induced and vaccine-induced clones showed marked clonal contraction, consistent with waning T cell responses. Among healthy vaccine recipients, nearly all vaccine-induced clones were SARS-CoV-2 mono-reactive, and just 1 of 255 was cross-reactive with common cold coronaviruses. Only a small number of convalescent patients were included, and no early post-infection timepoints were available, which limited the study.

The sequence was obtained from a human donor who received a COVID-19 vaccine. The sequences come from CD4+ T cells from PBMCs cultured with HCoV-229E spike peptides, collected after COVID-19 vaccination. Reading the label with the study, this specimen's cell subset or site is: HCoV-229E spike overlapping peptide pool stimulation. The V and J segments used are TRBV9 and TRBJ2-2; 8 bases in the junction line up with TRBD2. The CDR3 has the sequence CASSIVAGRDTGELFF. The base sequence is TGTGCCAGCAGCATAGTAGCGGGGAGGGACACCGGGGAGCTGTTTTTT.